The source of this T cell receptor beta chain is a study of T cell responses to AZD1222 COVID-19 vaccine. Study-level findings and limits: White British ancestry dominated among donors, who included more females, and clonal diversity was possibly underestimated. Spike-wide coverage was observed for vaccine-associated CD4 TCRs, with dominant responses at 160-218 and 743-854. After the peak T cell response, and only then, were repertoires sampled.

Clones were read by immunoSEQ multiplex PCR, and TCRdb kept only the in-frame ones, dropping some. The sample has tens of thousands of clones, approximately 91% seen once. Note on this clone: Its antigen is unidentified.

CDR1 and CDR2 (germline): KGHSH, LQKENI. Trimming removed 0 bases at V and 5 bases at J, with 14 bases between. The length of the CDR3 is 15 residues. The starting material was peripheral blood, obtained on day 0 of MenACWY control vaccination. The chain employs TRBV18 and TRBJ2-7; no definite D call. This clonotype originated in an adult in good health. The CDR3 spells CASSPPTSLEDEQYF. CDR3 DNA sequence: TGTGCCAGCTCACCACCGACTTCCCTAGAGGACGAGCAGTACTTC.